The 28 T cell receptor beta chains reported below all come from one sample, sequenced in a study of HIV-infected patients and healthy controls. One entry per CDR3 protein, called by TCRdb with MiXCR from the 5' RACE reads. The sample holds around 62,000 distinct CDR3 sequences; roughly 21% are singletons and the top ten take approximately 1.5%. The sequencing sample was made of CD4+ T cells from blood. The receptors were sampled from a human donor in good health.

The chain employs TRBV20-1 and TRBJ1-1, with 7 bases that match TRBD1. The germline V gene encodes CDR1 DFQATT and CDR2 SNEGSKA (reference sequence). The CDR3 runs to 13 residues. Here the CDR3 reads CRGSGQGGTEAFF. DNA for the CDR3: TGCAGGGGGAGTGGGCAGGGGGGCACTGAAGCTTTCTTT.

This clonotype was counted many times. V usage is TRBV27 and J usage is TRBJ1-2; perhaps TRBD1 as D (5 bases). The CDR3 consists of 13 residues. V dropped 4 bases and J dropped 2 bases, with 8 bases sitting between them. The germline gives CDR1 MNHEY, CDR2 SMNVEV (reference sequence). CDR3 sequence reads: CASSSWGNYGYTF. The DNA for the CDR3 is TGTGCCAGCAGTTCCTGGGGGAACTATGGCTACACCTTC.

V usage is TRBV6-2 or TRBV6-3 and J usage is TRBJ2-7; D is perhaps TRBD2 (6 bases). This CDR3 has 13 residues. The V gene lost 6 bases and the J gene lost 6 bases, with 15 bases spanning the gap. The germline gives CDR1 MNHEY, CDR2 SVGEGT. The CDR3 DNA follows: TGTGCCAGCAGCAGACCGGGACTGCCCGAGCAGTACTTC. Translation gives CASSRPGLPEQYF.

This clonotype occurred many times. This sequence joins TRBV7-3 and TRBJ2-7; possibly TRBD2 for D (5 bases). Germline CDR1 is SGHTA and CDR2 is FQGTGA. The CDR3 covers 14 residues. Trimming stripped 0 bases from V and 6 bases from J, with 12 bases between. As DNA, the CDR3 is TGTGCCAGCAGCTTAACCGGTAGCGCCCGCGAGCAGTACTTC. Translating it yields CASSLTGSAREQYF.

This chain links TRBV11-2 with TRBJ1-1; 8 positions match TRBD1. The CDR3 has 12 residues. Germline-derived CDR1 and CDR2 are SGHAT and FQNNGV. The V and J ends lost 5 bases and 10 bases, in that order; junction bases with no gene match: 6. The CDR3 loop reads CASSPPTGAAFF. Written as DNA, the CDR3 is TGTGCCAGCAGCCCGCCGACAGGGGCAGCTTTCTTT.

This clonotype has a count of ten or more. CDR3 coding DNA: TGTGCCAGCAGTTCTACAGGGGACTCTGGAAACACCATATATTTT. It encodes CASSSTGDSGNTIYF. The V and J genes are TRBV7-9 and TRBJ1-3; TRBD1 aligns across 7 bases. The V segment lost 6 bases and the J segment 0 bases; nucleotides outside the gene matches: 5. This CDR3 is 15 amino acids long. Germline assignment: CDR1 SEHNR and CDR2 FQNEAQ (reference sequence).

The J gene is TRBJ1-5, the V gene TRBV6-1, with D unresolved. The CDR3 is 12 residues long. The germline CDR1 and CDR2 sequences are MNHNS and SASEGT. With 2 bases removed from V and 6 bases from J, the gap between germline ends came to 5 bases. In DNA form, the CDR3 reads TGTGCCAGCAGTGAACACAGTCAGCCCCAGCATTTT. Its translation is CASSEHSQPQHF.

J is TRBJ1-2 and V is TRBV10-3; 7 bases are shared with TRBD1. The V and J ends lost 5 bases and 4 bases, in that order; junction bases with no gene match: 13. There are 16 residues in the CDR3. Germline V gene sequence: CDR1 ENHRY, CDR2 SYGVKD. The CDR3: CAISHTGAPAAYGYTF. The CDR3 DNA follows: TGTGCCATCAGTCACACAGGGGCCCCGGCAGCCTATGGCTACACCTTC.

This clonotype was seen ten or more times. The chain is built from TRBV20-1 and TRBJ1-4; D is possibly TRBD1 (5 bases). Germline values: CDR1 DFQATT, CDR2 SNEGSKA (reference sequence). This CDR3 has 14 amino acids. Trimming took off 5 bases at V and 4 bases at J, with 14 bases between the two ends. The CDR3 loop is CSAEGGGSNEKLFF. CDR3 nucleotides: TGCAGTGCTGAAGGCGGGGGGAGTAATGAAAAACTGTTTTTT.

The rearrangement uses TRBV7-2 and TRBJ1-1; the match to TRBD1 covers 8 bases. Per the germline V gene, CDR1 is SGHTA and CDR2 is FQGNSA. After removal of 4 bases from V and 6 bases from J, the junction contained 13 bases not matched to a gene. CDR3 length: 16 residues. The CDR3, as DNA: TGTGCCAGCAGCTCCCTGGACAGGGCAATTTACGCTGAAGCTTTCTTT. Protein: CASSSLDRAIYAEAFF. Combining the CDR3 with reference TRBV7-2 and TRBJ1-1 gives the whole variable domain GAGVSQSPSNKVTEKGKDVELRCDPISGHTALYWYRQSLGQGLEFLIYFQGNSAPDKSGLPSDRFSAERTGGSVSTLTIQRTQQEDSAVYLCASSSLDRAIYAEAFFGQGTRLTVV.

In its sample, this clonotype was seen many times. V and J are TRBV5-1 and TRBJ1-4, with no clear D. The germline CDR1 and CDR2 sequences are SGHRS and YFSETQ. V was trimmed by 0 bases and J by 0 bases, leaving 9 bases between them. The CDR3 runs 16 residues. The DNA for the CDR3 is TGCGCCAGCAGCTTGGTGGGCCGCGCAACTAATGAAAAACTGTTTTTT. Translated, it gives CASSLVGRATNEKLFF.

This clonotype was observed a handful of times. The CDR3 protein is CASSFGQGSREQYF. For the CDR3, the DNA is TGTGCCAGCAGCTTCGGTCAGGGATCACGCGAGCAGTACTTC. The gene calls are TRBV11-3 and TRBJ2-7; weak D call: TRBD1 (5 bases). Germline CDR1 and CDR2: SGHNT and YENEEA. V dropped 3 bases and J dropped 6 bases, with 15 bases sitting between them. The CDR3 contains 14 residues.

In its sample, this clonotype was seen many times. J is TRBJ1-1 and V is TRBV7-3; D is perhaps TRBD1 (5 bases). The V end was cut by 5 bases, the J end by 7 bases, with 14 bases between. Germline assignment: CDR1 SGHTA and CDR2 FQGTGA. This CDR3 has 13 amino acids. CDR3: CASSPKSGGEAFF. CDR3 nucleotide sequence: TGTGCCAGCAGCCCGAAGTCGGGGGGTGAAGCTTTCTTT. The variable domain in full, with the rest retrieved from reference TRBV7-3 and TRBJ1-1, is GAGVSQTPSNKVTEKGKYVELRCDPISGHTALYWYRQSLGQGPEFLIYFQGTGAADDSGLPNDRFFAVRPEGSVSTLKIQRTERGDSAVYLCASSPKSGGEAFFGQGTRLTVV.

This chain connects TRBV20-1 to TRBJ2-1; no firm D call. In germline, CDR1 is DFQATT, CDR2 SNEGSKA (reference sequence). The CDR3 consists of 14 residues. The V end lost 6 bases, the J end lost 1 base, and 13 bases lay between the germline ends. CDR3 in amino acids: CSATDTYSYNEQFF. CDR3 DNA: TGCAGTGCGACCGACACATATTCCTACAATGAGCAGTTCTTC.

The sample holds a few counts of this clonotype. The CDR3 nucleotides read TGCAGCGTTTCGGGGACAATGAACACTGAAGCTTTCTTT. This codes for CSVSGTMNTEAFF. The chain carries TRBV29-1 and TRBJ1-1; D perhaps matches TRBD1 (6 bases). Germline CDR1 SQVTM, CDR2 ANQGSEA. Trimming removed 5 bases at V and 0 bases at J, with 10 bases between. CDR3 length: 13 amino acids.

This clonotype has a count of ten or more. The chain is built from TRBV24-1 and TRBJ2-5; tentative D call: TRBD2 (5 bases). V was clipped by 5 bases and J by 1 base, with 16 bases between them. Germline CDR1 KGHDR, CDR2 SFDVKD. The CDR3 spans 16 residues. The CDR3 DNA reads as TGTGCCACCAGTGGCGGCGCGGGTCGGGCCCAAGAGACCCAGTACTTC. As protein: CATSGGAGRAQETQYF.

This clonotype was seen a handful of times. The CDR3 loop reads CASSGGQSNQPQHF. CDR3 nucleotides: TGTGCCAGCAGTGGGGGGCAGAGCAATCAGCCCCAGCATTTT. The rearrangement joins TRBV2 to TRBJ1-5; D is possibly TRBD1 (6 bases). Germline CDR1 SNHLY, CDR2 FYNNEI. The CDR3 sequence is 14 residues long. Trimming removed 4 bases from V and 1 base from J, with 8 bases in between.

In its sample, this clonotype was seen many times. The chain is built from TRBV12-3 or TRBV12-4 and TRBJ2-5; no definite D call. V shed 3 bases and J shed 4 bases, with 6 bases lying between them. This CDR3 contains 12 residues. The CDR3 DNA is TGTGCCAGCAGTTTGACAAGAGAGACCCAGTACTTC. Translated: CASSLTRETQYF.

This clonotype was observed a few times. The chain couples TRBV6-2 or TRBV6-3 to TRBJ2-4; TRBD2 is a possible D gene (5 bases). With 8 bases removed from V and 8 bases from J, the gap between germline ends came to 16 bases. This CDR3 region has 13 residues. Germline CDR1 is MNHEY and CDR2 is SVGEGT. The CDR3 region has the DNA TGTGCCAGCCTGCCGGACTCCAGTGACATTCAGTACTTC. Its protein is CASLPDSSDIQYF.

This clonotype was counted ten times or more. The chain carries TRBV5-4 and TRBJ2-7, with 7 bases aligning to TRBD2. This CDR3 is 13 amino acids long. V shed 7 bases, J shed 0 bases, and the junction held 4 bases outside the gene matches. CDR1 is SGHNT and CDR2 is YYREEE in the germline V gene (reference sequence). The CDR3 DNA reads as TGTGCCAGCGCTAGCGGAAGCTCCTACGAGCAGTACTTC. This sequence encodes CASASGSSYEQYF. The entire variable domain, with the rest obtained from reference TRBV5-4 and TRBJ2-7, is as follows: ETGVTQSPTHLIKTRGQQVTLRCSSQSGHNTVSWYQQALGQGPQFIFQYYREEENGRGNFPPRFSGLQFPNYSSELNVNALELDDSALYLCASASGSSYEQYFGPGTRLTVT.

The chain links TRBV24-1 to TRBJ2-1; D uncertain. There are 12 residues in the CDR3. Germline V gene sequence: CDR1 KGHDR, CDR2 SFDVKD. V was trimmed by 4 bases and J by 8 bases, leaving 8 bases between them. The CDR3 reads CATSEKSYEQFF. CDR3 nucleotides: TGTGCCACCAGTGAAAAGAGCTATGAGCAGTTCTTC.

This rearrangement joins TRBV29-1 to TRBJ1-2; the match to TRBD1 covers 7 bases. The CDR3 totals 14 residues. Germline-derived CDR1 and CDR2 are SQVTM and ANQGSEA. The junction had 12 bases not matched to a gene; V was cut back by 7 bases and J by 4 bases. CDR3 DNA: TGCAGCGCCGACCCAGGGGGTGGCGGCTATGGCTACACCTTC. Translation gives CSADPGGGGYGYTF.

This clonotype has a handful of counts. The rearrangement uses TRBV19 and TRBJ2-7; D perhaps matches TRBD2 (5 bases). Germline CDR1 LNHDA, CDR2 SQIVND (reference sequence). The CDR3 is made up of 15 amino acids. Trimming left V 3 bases short and J 3 bases short, with 15 bases between. The CDR3 nucleotides are TGTGCCAGTAGTATTAGGAGCGAACGGGACTACGAGCAGTACTTC. It encodes CASSIRSERDYEQYF.

This clonotype occurred a few times. The chain combines TRBV20-1 with TRBJ1-2; tentatively, D is TRBD1 (5 bases). This CDR3 is built from 12 residues. Germline V gene data show CDR1 as DFQATT and CDR2 as SNEGSKA (reference sequence). V lost 3 bases, J lost 8 bases, and 13 bases lay in between. CDR3: CSASSGRMGYTF. The CDR3 coding sequence is TGCAGTGCTAGTTCAGGGCGAATGGGCTACACCTTC.

This clonotype came up many times. V is TRBV4-3 and J is TRBJ1-2; TRBD1 might be the D (5 bases). The CDR3 is 15 amino acids. Germline V gives CDR1 LGHNA, CDR2 YSLEER. Trimming cost V 0 bases and J 4 bases, with 12 bases left between them. This chain's CDR3 is CASSQDRERSYGYTF. The CDR3 nucleotides are TGCGCCAGCAGCCAAGACAGGGAACGAAGCTATGGCTACACCTTC.

In this sample, this clonotype turned up many times. J is TRBJ2-3 and V is TRBV7-6; unclear D gene. The CDR3 loop spans 13 amino acids. Trimming pared 6 bases from V and 3 bases from J, leaving 10 bases between. Germline V gene data show CDR1 as SGHVS and CDR2 as FNYEAQ. CDR3 amino acids: CASSKDRTDTQYF. The CDR3 coding sequence is TGTGCCAGCAGTAAGGACCGTACAGATACGCAGTATTTT. The whole variable domain, filled in from reference TRBV7-6 and TRBJ2-3, reads GAGVSQSPRYKVTKRGQDVALRCDPISGHVSLYWYRQALGQGPEFLTYFNYEAQQDKSGLPNDRFSAERPEGSISTLTIQRTEQRDSAMYRCASSKDRTDTQYFGPGTRLTVL.

This clonotype was detected only a few times. The chain employs TRBV20-1 and TRBJ2-1; the match to TRBD2 covers 7 bases. Germline V gene sequence: CDR1 DFQATT, CDR2 SNEGSKA (reference sequence). The CDR3 totals 13 residues. The J segment lost 2 bases and the V segment lost 6 bases, leaving 4 bases of the junction unmatched. The CDR3 region has the DNA TGCAGTGCAAGGACTAGTCCCTACAATGAGCAGTTCTTC. Translated, it gives CSARTSPYNEQFF.

This rearrangement joins TRBV4-3 to TRBJ1-1; a weak D match, TRBD1 (5 bases). The CDR3 is made up of 16 amino acids. Germline assignment: CDR1 LGHNA and CDR2 YSLEER. V lost 1 base and J lost 1, with 13 bases in between. Here the CDR3 reads CASSQGWGMSNTEAFF. The CDR3, as DNA: TGCGCCAGCAGCCAAGGGTGGGGGATGTCGAACACTGAAGCTTTCTTT.